These T cell receptor beta chains were read from a single sample in a study of cytomegalovirus exposure and HLA in healthy donors. Profiling relied on immunoSEQ multiplex PCR, and the TCRdb table lists in-frame clones only, not all of them. The sample has 80,000 or so clones. The sample was PBMCs. The receptors come from a man between 50 and 59 years old in good health and CMV-seropositive. Each CDR3 is given with its conserved first and last residue. The D gene is left open where the match is weak.

d_gene,v_gene,j_gene,CDR3aa,CDR3nt
-,TRBV4-1,TRBJ1-4,CASSPRPNEKLFF,TGCGCCAGCAGCCCCCGTCCTAATGAAAAACTGTTTTTT
TRBD1,TRBV2,TRBJ1-2,CASSGTGGHGYTF,TGTGCCAGCAGCGGGACAGGAGGCCATGGCTACACCTTC
TRBD1,TRBV5-1,TRBJ1-1,CASSLPNRGLGTEAFF,TGCGCCAGCAGCTTGCCGAACAGGGGATTGGGCACTGAAGCTTTCTTT
TRBD2,TRBV4-1,TRBJ2-3,CASSPRQLAGTDTQYF,TGCGCCAGCAGCCCTCGACAACTAGCGGGCACAGATACGCAGTATTTT
TRBD2,TRBV6-6,TRBJ2-1,CASSSQGLAGENEQFF,TGTGCCAGCAGTTCTCAGGGACTAGCGGGAGAGAACGAGCAGTTCTTC
TRBD1,TRBV5-6,TRBJ1-2,CASSLSTGDGYTF,TGTGCCAGCAGCTTGTCGACAGGGGATGGCTACACCTTC
-,TRBV19,TRBJ2-5,CASSRTGMEETQYF,TGTGCCAGTAGCCGAACAGGGATGGAAGAGACCCAGTACTTC
TRBD2,TRBV19,TRBJ2-3,CASSKLESLAVSTDTQYF,TGTGCCAGTAGTAAGTTGGAGAGCCTAGCGGTTAGCACAGATACGCAGTATTTT
-,TRBV7-9,TRBJ2-7,CASSLVFRSSFNEQYF,TGTGCCAGCAGCTTAGTATTCCGCAGTTCTTTTAACGAGCAGTACTTC
TRBD2,TRBV6-1,TRBJ2-3,CASSGLVKDTQYF,TGTGCCAGCTCCGGACTAGTTAAAGATACGCAGTATTTT
TRBD1,TRBV6-6,TRBJ1-6,CATQPGTGESPLHF,TGTGCCACACAGCCCGGGACAGGGGAGTCACCCCTCCACTTT
TRBD2,TRBV5-1,TRBJ2-3,CASSLRTSGVTDTQYF,TGCGCCAGCAGCCTCCGTACTAGCGGAGTCACAGATACGCAGTATTTT
TRBD1,TRBV5-1,TRBJ1-1,CASSLEAGGGTEAFF,TGCGCCAGCAGCTTGGAGGCAGGGGGCGGCACTGAAGCTTTCTTT
-,TRBV1,TRBJ2-2,CTSSQNRGLAGGISTGELFF,TGCACCAGCAGCCAAAACCGGGGGCTAGCGGGGGGGATTAGCACCGGGGAGCTGTTTTTT
TRBD1,TRBV15,TRBJ1-1,CATSPRGFRTEAFF,TGTGCCACCAGCCCCAGGGGGTTTAGGACTGAAGCTTTCTTT
TRBD2,TRBV10-2,TRBJ2-7,CASRRQLAATYEQYF,TGCGCCAGCAGGAGGCAGCTAGCGGCTACCTACGAGCAGTACTTC
TRBD2,TRBV9,TRBJ2-1,CASSPTFGGSDEQFF,TGTGCCAGCAGCCCCACCTTTGGCGGGAGCGATGAGCAGTTCTTC
-,TRBV19,TRBJ1-1,CATWGTAWGAFF,TGTGCCACCTGGGGCACCGCCTGGGGAGCTTTCTTT
-,TRBV5-4,TRBJ1-4,CASSPTSSSGNEKLFF,TGTGCCAGCAGTCCAACAAGTTCGTCAGGGAATGAAAAACTGTTTTTT
-,TRBV7-2,TRBJ1-2,CASSFGFDYGYTF,TGTGCCAGCAGCTTCGGGTTCGACTATGGCTACACCTTC
-,TRBV27,TRBJ2-3,CASTLVGGDTQYF,TGTGCCAGCACCTTAGTGGGGGGAGATACGCAGTATTTT
-,TRBV19,TRBJ2-1,CASSSSFSSEQFF,TGTGCCAGTAGTTCCTCATTTAGCAGTGAGCAGTTCTTC
TRBD2,TRBV10-1,TRBJ2-3,CASSDGTRSDTQYF,TGCGCCAGCAGTGATGGGACTAGATCAGATACGCAGTATTTT
-,TRBV28,TRBJ1-2,CASSLFGGFQGYTF,TGTGCCAGCAGTTTATTTGGAGGGTTTCAGGGCTACACCTTC
-,TRBV19,TRBJ2-2,CASSIDKSNTGELFF,TGTGCCAGTAGTATCGACAAATCGAACACCGGGGAGCTGTTTTTT
-,TRBV6-5,TRBJ2-5,CASRRVLEETQYF,TGTGCCAGCCGGCGGGTCCTCGAGGAGACCCAGTACTTC
-,TRBV5-5,TRBJ1-2,CASSLGGGASYGYTF,TGCGCCAGCAGCTTGGGAGGGGGGGCCTCCTATGGCTACACCTTC
TRBD1,TRBV2,TRBJ1-6,CASRGGQGSASPLHF,TGTGCCAGCAGGGGAGGACAGGGGAGCGCTTCACCCCTCCACTTT
-,TRBV2,TRBJ1-1,CASLGGVNTEAFF,TGTGCCAGCTTGGGGGGAGTGAACACTGAAGCTTTCTTT
-,TRBV29-1,TRBJ2-4,CSVDSGKNIQYF,TGCAGCGTTGACTCAGGCAAAAACATTCAGTACTTC
TRBD2,TRBV7-9,TRBJ2-5,CASSPGSSGRSETQYF,TGTGCCAGCAGCCCGGGTTCTAGCGGGAGGAGTGAGACCCAGTACTTC
-,TRBV5-5,TRBJ1-2,CASSPAGLRSDGYTF,TGTGCCAGCAGCCCGGCGGGACTCCGAAGTGATGGCTACACCTTC
TRBD1,TRBV7-9,TRBJ1-2,CASSLGGGGAFYGYTF,TGTGCCAGCAGCTTAGGAGGAGGGGGCGCTTTCTATGGCTACACCTTC
-,TRBV2,TRBJ2-5,CASAQVGTQYF,TGTGCCAGCGCCCAGGTGGGGACCCAGTACTTC
-,TRBV19,TRBJ2-2,CASSTPRANTGELFF,TGTGCCAGTAGTACCCCCAGGGCGAACACCGGGGAGCTGTTTTTT
-,TRBV5-1,TRBJ2-2,CASSLDVSGTWSTGELFF,TGCGCCAGCAGCTTGGACGTTTCGGGGACATGGAGCACCGGGGAGCTGTTTTTT
-,TRBV7-8,TRBJ1-2,CASSFGRVANYGYTF,TGTGCCAGCAGCTTCGGTCGGGTCGCTAACTATGGCTACACCTTC
TRBD1,TRBV6-5,TRBJ2-7,CASSYSRTGRYEQYF,TGTGCCAGCAGTTACTCCAGGACAGGTAGATACGAGCAGTACTTC
-,TRBV14,TRBJ1-1,CASSQGVEAFF,TGTGCCAGCAGCCAAGGGGTGGAGGCTTTCTTT
-,TRBV25-1,TRBJ2-3,CASSDRGPSIDTQYF,TGTGCCAGCAGTGACAGAGGGCCTTCTATAGATACGCAGTATTTT
TRBD1,TRBV2,TRBJ1-6,CASRTTGGANSPLHF,TGTGCCAGCCGAACCACAGGGGGCGCGAATTCACCCCTCCACTTT
-,TRBV30,TRBJ1-1,CAGSVHGQGNTEAFF,TGTGCCGGGAGTGTACATGGGCAGGGCAACACTGAAGCTTTCTTT
TRBD1,TRBV11-3,TRBJ2-2,CASSLRTGGTGELFF,TGTGCCAGCAGCTTAAGGACAGGGGGTACCGGGGAGCTGTTTTTT
-,TRBV9,TRBJ1-2,CASSVEPQRSGYGYTF,TGTGCCAGCAGCGTAGAGCCCCAGAGGTCCGGGTATGGCTACACCTTC
TRBD2,TRBV11-2,TRBJ2-3,CASSPPGLRTDTQYF,TGTGCCAGCAGCCCTCCGGGACTAAGAACAGATACGCAGTATTTT
-,TRBV30,TRBJ1-5,CAYGTRGNQPQHF,TGTGCCTATGGTACTAGGGGCAATCAGCCCCAGCATTTT
TRBD2,TRBV27,TRBJ2-5,CASSSVTSGNQETQYF,TGTGCCAGCAGTTCAGTGACTAGCGGGAACCAAGAGACCCAGTACTTC
TRBD1,TRBV10-3,TRBJ2-1,CAISEDRGDNEQFF,TGTGCCATCAGTGAGGACAGGGGCGACAATGAGCAGTTCTTC
-,TRBV7-8,TRBJ1-1,CASSQGVFGTEAFF,TGTGCCAGCAGCCAAGGGGTATTTGGCACTGAAGCTTTCTTT
TRBD1,TRBV12-5,TRBJ1-2,CASASGQGDYGYTF,TGTGCTAGTGCCTCGGGACAGGGAGACTATGGCTACACCTTC
TRBD2,TRBV19,TRBJ2-7,CASSLGLALDEQYF,TGTGCCAGTAGTTTGGGACTAGCTCTGGACGAGCAGTACTTC
-,TRBV21-1,TRBJ1-3,CASSTTWGPKYTIYF,TGTGCCAGCAGCACCACTTGGGGGCCAAAGTACACCATATATTTT
-,TRBV6-5,TRBJ1-5,CASSPSTGGQPQHF,TGTGCCAGCAGCCCTTCAACTGGCGGTCAGCCCCAGCATTTT
-,TRBV18,TRBJ2-3,CASSPEGGGFTDTQYF,TGTGCCAGCTCACCAGAGGGCGGGGGCTTCACAGATACGCAGTATTTT
-,TRBV30,TRBJ2-5,CAWSTRRETQYF,TGTGCCTGGAGTACCAGGCGAGAGACCCAGTACTTC